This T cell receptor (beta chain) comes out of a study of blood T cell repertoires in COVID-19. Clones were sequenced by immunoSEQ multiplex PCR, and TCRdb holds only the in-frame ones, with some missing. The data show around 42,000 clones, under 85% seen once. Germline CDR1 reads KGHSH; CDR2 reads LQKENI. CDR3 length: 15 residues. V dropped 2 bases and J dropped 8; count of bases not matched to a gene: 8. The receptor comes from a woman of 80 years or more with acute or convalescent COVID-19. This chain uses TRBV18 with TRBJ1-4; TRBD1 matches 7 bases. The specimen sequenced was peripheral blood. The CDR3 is CASSPMTGPREKLFF. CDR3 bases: TGTGCCAGCTCACCAATGACAGGGCCCCGGGAAAAACTGTTTTTT.